Below are 11 T cell receptor beta chains sequenced from a single sample in a study of cytomegalovirus exposure and HLA in healthy donors (dated by TCRdb to the late 2010s). The library came from the immunoSEQ multiplex PCR assay. For the multiplex PCR, a mixture combining 60 forward primers for TCR Vbeta segments and 13 reverse primers for TCR Jbeta segments was used. In TCRdb, the immuneACCESS table is reduced to in-frame sequences with V and J assigned. These tables do not hold every clone; where another copy was compared, an unresolved V gene accounts for under half, and the others remain unexplained. Present in this sample are some 110,000 clones, roughly 82% of which were seen just once. Together, the top ten hold roughly 1.6% of the sample. The specimen was PBMCs. These receptors were collected from a man aged 45-65 years in good health and CMV-seronegative.

V is TRBV5-4 and J is TRBJ2-3; possible D gene TRBD2, 6 bases. There are 15 residues in the CDR3. Per the germline V gene, CDR1 is SGHNT and CDR2 is YYREEE (reference sequence). The V end was cut by 2 bases, the J end by 3 bases, with 13 bases between. CDR3 coding DNA: TGTGCCAGCAGCTTTTGGGGACTCCAAACAGATACGCAGTATTTT. Residues: CASSFWGLQTDTQYF.

V and J are TRBV19 and TRBJ2-2; 10 bases align to TRBD2. CDR3 length: 15 amino acids. Per germline, CDR1 LNHDA and CDR2 SQIVND (reference sequence). Unmatched junction bases numbered 9, after V lost 8 bases and J lost 6 bases. The DNA for the CDR3 is TGTGCCAGTGGACCCAGCGGGGGGGCTCCCGGGGAGCTGTTTTTT. Its translation is CASGPSGGAPGELFF.

This chain connects TRBV30 to TRBJ2-3; D is uncertain. The germline V and J ends were trimmed by 5 bases and 2 bases, with 5 bases remaining between them. There are 11 residues in the CDR3. Per the germline V gene, CDR1 is GTSNPN and CDR2 is SVGIG (reference sequence). CDR3 amino acids: CAWVNTDTQYF. CDR3 DNA sequence: TGTGCCTGGGTAAACACAGATACGCAGTATTTT.

The rearrangement links TRBV5-4 to TRBJ1-2; a weak D match, TRBD1 (6 bases). This CDR3 is built from 13 residues. V was trimmed by 2 bases and J by 5 bases, leaving 10 bases between them. Germline loops: CDR1 SGHNT, CDR2 YYREEE (reference sequence). The CDR3 sequence: CASSLRGGYGYTF. The CDR3 DNA sequence: TGTGCCAGCAGCTTAAGGGGGGGATATGGCTACACCTTC.

V and J are TRBV7-9 and TRBJ1-2; TRBD1 aligns across 8 bases. The ends lost 4 bases at V and 5 bases at J; junction bases unmatched: 12. CDR1 SEHNR and CDR2 FQNEAQ come from the germline V gene (reference sequence). The CDR3 contains 16 residues. CDR3 protein: CASSSSVAGGIYGYTF. The DNA of the CDR3 is TGTGCCAGCAGCTCCTCCGTAGCAGGGGGCATATATGGCTACACCTTC.

CDR3 loop: CASSSPRQDTGELFF. For the CDR3, the DNA is TGTGCCAGCAGCTCACCCCGACAGGACACCGGGGAGCTGTTTTTT. The rearrangement joins TRBV5-4 to TRBJ2-2; maybe TRBD1 (6 bases). CDR1 and CDR2 (germline): SGHNT, YYREEE (reference sequence). The V and J ends lost 3 bases and 3 bases respectively, with 12 bases between them. This CDR3 region has 15 residues.

The J gene is TRBJ1-3, the V gene TRBV7-2, with 7 nucleotides matching TRBD1. V dropped 2 bases and J dropped 7; count of bases not matched to a gene: 8. CDR1 and CDR2 (germline): SGHTA, FQGNSA. The CDR3 extends over 15 amino acids. CDR3 DNA: TGTGCCAGCAGCTTAACAACCCAGGGGGTGAACACCATATATTTT. Amino acid sequence: CASSLTTQGVNTIYF.

The V gene is TRBV6-6, the J gene TRBJ1-1; D is uncertain. Germline CDR1 reads MNHNY; CDR2 reads SVGAGI (reference sequence). This CDR3 region has 15 residues. V was clipped by 6 bases and J by 0 bases, with 14 bases between them. The CDR3 DNA reads TGTGCCAGCAGCCCCCTAGGAGGGCTGAACACTGAAGCTTTCTTT. It specifies CASSPLGGLNTEAFF.

CDR3 DNA: TGTGCCAGCAGTGGGAACAGGTTGGGGAATGAAAAACTGTTTTTT. As protein: CASSGNRLGNEKLFF. This rearrangement joins TRBV2 to TRBJ1-4; D is possibly TRBD1 (5 bases). Germline V gene lookup returns CDR1 SNHLY and CDR2 FYNNEI. V lost 4 bases and J 5 bases, leaving 14 bases between the germline ends. The CDR3 has 15 amino acids. The complete variable domain, with remaining parts taken from reference TRBV2 and TRBJ1-4, reads EPEVTQTPSHQVTQMGQEVILRCVPISNHLYFYWYRQILGQKVEFLVSFYNNEISEKSEIFDDQFSVERPDGSNFTLKIRSTKLEDSAMYFCASSGNRLGNEKLFFGSGTQLSVL.

The chain has TRBV7-9 and TRBJ1-1; tentative D call: TRBD1 (5 bases). Germline V gene lookup returns CDR1 SEHNR and CDR2 FQNEAQ (reference sequence). This CDR3 is built from 15 residues. V lost 5 bases, J lost 0 bases, and 13 bases lay in between. In nucleotides, the CDR3 is TGTGCCAGCAGCCCCGCAGGGTGGGTGAACACTGAAGCTTTCTTT. It translates to CASSPAGWVNTEAFF.

CDR3 nucleotide sequence: TGTGCCTGGAGAGGACAGGGCTTAACCTCCTACAATGAGCAGTTCTTC. Translation gives CAWRGQGLTSYNEQFF. The chain uses TRBV30 and TRBJ2-1; TRBD1 agrees at 8 bases. The CDR3 spans 16 residues. Germline CDR1 is GTSNPN and CDR2 is SVGIG (reference sequence). The J segment lost 0 bases and the V segment lost 3 bases, leaving 7 bases of the junction unmatched.